Below, 16 T cell receptor beta chains from the same sample are listed, as sequenced in a study of CD8 T cells in ankylosing spondylitis. Notes on the study in general: Ankylosing spondylitis blood seemed to carry a telltale TCR beta motif made of fewer than 10 highly homologous variants.

Their target antigens are unknown. TCRdb redid the calling of the 5' RACE reads with MiXCR, one entry per CDR3 protein. The sample has approximately 540,000 distinct CDR3 sequences, 10% to 15% seen once. The sample taken for sequencing was blood, either unsorted or a sorted T cell fraction (not recorded which). These receptors all stem from a male donor with ankylosing spondylitis.

The genes are TRBV7-9 and TRBJ2-1; TRBD1 might be the D (5 bases). The CDR3 is 13 residues long. Germline V CDR1 and CDR2: SEHNR, FQNEAQ (reference sequence). Trimming pared 4 bases from V and 12 bases from J, leaving 16 bases between. The CDR3 DNA follows: TGTGCCAGCAGCTCCCTCGGTCAAAGGGGGCAGTTCTTC. This codes for CASSSLGQRGQFF.

The V and J genes are TRBV12-3 or TRBV12-4 and TRBJ2-1, with 7 bases matching TRBD2. The CDR3 is 14 amino acids. Unmatched junction bases numbered 6, after V lost 3 bases and J lost 7 bases. This chain's CDR3 is CASSFAGVVNEQFF. The CDR3 DNA reads TGTGCCAGCAGTTTCGCGGGAGTTGTGAATGAGCAGTTCTTC.

The V and J genes are TRBV7-2 and TRBJ2-2; 7 bases are shared with TRBD1. In germline, CDR1 is SGHTA, CDR2 FQGNSA. Trimming removed 5 bases from V and 6 bases from J; junction bases left unmatched: 6. This CDR3 comprises 14 residues. The CDR3 coding sequence is TGTGCCAGCAGCCCCCGACAGGGATCCGGGGAGCTGTTTTTT. Its translation: CASSPRQGSGELFF.

This chain connects TRBV5-5 to TRBJ2-2; 8 bases agree with TRBD1. The length of the CDR3 is 15 residues. In germline, CDR1 is SGHKS, CDR2 YYEKEE (reference sequence). The V segment lost 4 bases and the J segment 6 bases; nucleotides outside the gene matches: 8. Written as DNA, the CDR3 is TGTGCCAGCAGCCCGACGGGACAGGTCGCCGGGGAGCTGTTTTTT. Protein sequence: CASSPTGQVAGELFF.

J is TRBJ1-2 and V is TRBV15; the D is unclear. The CDR3 sequence is 13 residues long. Looked up from germline, CDR1 is LNHNV and CDR2 is YYDKDF (reference sequence). Trimming pared 5 bases from V and 2 bases from J, leaving 9 bases between. This CDR3 is CATSPDQNYGYTF. The CDR3 DNA sequence: TGTGCCACCAGCCCGGACCAAAACTATGGCTACACCTTC.

The V and J genes are TRBV5-1 and TRBJ2-5; the D is unclear. V was pared by 4 bases and J by 4 bases, with 17 bases between. The CDR3 has 15 amino acids. Germline-derived CDR1 and CDR2 are SGHRS and YFSETQ. The CDR3 protein is CASSRPGPKGETQYF. CDR3 sequence (DNA): TGCGCCAGCAGCCGTCCGGGCCCGAAGGGAGAGACCCAGTACTTC.

As to this clonotype: The missing conserved phenylalanine or tryptophan at the end of this CDR3 makes a read error likely. The chain recombines TRBV9 with TRBJ1-2; TRBD1 might be the D (6 bases). V was trimmed by 4 bases and J by 4 bases, leaving 14 bases between them. The CDR3 sequence is 14 residues long. The germline CDR1 and CDR2 sequences are SGDLS and YYNGEE. The chain's CDR3 is CASSPLVGGYGYTY. CDR3 sequence (DNA): TGTGCCAGCAGCCCCCTTGTAGGGGGCTATGGCTACACCTAC.

V gene TRBV11-3 combines with J gene TRBJ2-3, with TRBD1 matching 7 bases. Germline trimming cut 3 bases from V and 4 bases from J; bases unmatched to any gene: 7. The germline CDR1 and CDR2 sequences are SGHNT and YENEEA. The CDR3 totals 15 residues. The CDR3 loop reads CASSFGQAEADTQYF. In DNA, the CDR3 is TGTGCCAGCAGCTTTGGACAGGCAGAGGCAGATACGCAGTATTTT.

This clonotype was counted only a few times. The chain links TRBV20-1 to TRBJ1-2, with 10 bases that match TRBD1. The trim removed 3 bases at V and 8 bases at J, leaving 6 bases unmatched. Germline values: CDR1 DFQATT, CDR2 SNEGSKA (reference sequence). The CDR3 has 13 residues. CDR3 in DNA: TGCAGTGCTAGCCAGGGACAGGGGTACGGCTACACCTTC. Protein product: CSASQGQGYGYTF.

The CDR3 here is CASRERTENTEAFF. The DNA for the CDR3 is TGTGCCAGCAGGGAGAGGACGGAGAACACTGAAGCTTTCTTT. The chain couples TRBV12-3 or TRBV12-4 to TRBJ1-1; no definite D call. CDR3 length: 14 amino acids. Trimming pared 6 bases from V and 1 base from J, leaving 12 bases between.

The table lists this clonotype with a few counts. The chain combines TRBV15 with TRBJ1-5, with D hard to call. The CDR3 is 15 amino acids. Germline assignment: CDR1 LNHNV and CDR2 YYDKDF (reference sequence). V was clipped by 3 bases and J by 0 bases, with 9 bases between them. The CDR3 nucleotides are TGTGCCACCAGCAGTCAAAGAAATAGCAATCAGCCCCAGCATTTT. Translation gives CATSSQRNSNQPQHF. Full variable domain (missing parts from reference TRBV15 and TRBJ1-5): DAMVIQNPRYQVTQFGKPVTLSCSQTLNHNVMYWYQQKSSQAPKLLFHYYDKDFNNEADTPDNFQSRRPNTSFCFLDIRSPGLGDTAMYLCATSSQRNSNQPQHFGDGTRLSIL.

This clonotype has just a few counts. DNA of the CDR3: TGCGCCAGCAGCTTGGGACAGGTCACAGATACGCAGTATTTT. Protein product: CASSLGQVTDTQYF. The chain is built from TRBV5-1 and TRBJ2-3, with D maybe TRBD1 (6 bases). There are 14 residues in the CDR3. The germline gives CDR1 SGHRS, CDR2 YFSETQ. V was trimmed by 0 bases and J by 2 bases, leaving 7 bases between them.

This clonotype was observed a handful of times. This rearrangement joins TRBV7-9 to TRBJ1-1; D gene unclear. Trimming stripped 0 bases from V and 4 bases from J, with 6 bases between. Germline V gives CDR1 SEHNR, CDR2 FQNEAQ (reference sequence). CDR3 length: 13 amino acids. For the CDR3, the DNA is TGTGCCAGCAGCTTAGCATCAAGCACTGAAGCTTTCTTT. Translated, it gives CASSLASSTEAFF. The full variable domain, its missing parts supplied by reference TRBV7-9 and TRBJ1-1, is DTGVSQNPRHKITKRGQNVTFRCDPISEHNRLYWYRQTLGQGPEFLTYFQNEAQLEKSRLLSDRFSAERPKGSFSTLEIQRTEQGDSAMYLCASSLASSTEAFFGQGTRLTVV.

The chain links TRBV6-1 to TRBJ2-7; 9 bases are a match to TRBD2. The V gene end was trimmed by 6 bases and the J gene end by 0 bases; junction bases not matched to a gene: 9. This CDR3 region has 16 residues. Germline V gene data show CDR1 as MNHNS and CDR2 as SASEGT. CDR3 coding DNA: TGTGCCAGCAGCCTAGCGGGAATGGGTAGCTCCTACGAGCAGTACGTC. Translation: CASSLAGMGSSYEQYV.

This clonotype was observed a few times. V and J are TRBV7-9 and TRBJ2-7; 11 nucleotides line up with TRBD1. V trimming: 4 bases; J trimming: 6 bases; junction bases outside the gene matches: 8. Germline V CDR1 and CDR2: SEHNR, FQNEAQ (reference sequence). The length of the CDR3 is 15 residues. CDR3 nucleotides: TGTGCCAGCAGCTCTGGACAGGGGGCATCGCGCGAGCAGTACTTC. This translates into CASSSGQGASREQYF.

This clonotype occurred a few times. This chain joins TRBV10-3 and TRBJ2-3; D gene unclear. Germline V gene lookup returns CDR1 ENHRY and CDR2 SYGVKD. The CDR3 is 13 amino acids. Trimming cost V 11 bases and J 1 base, with 13 bases left between them. The chain's CDR3 is CAARGNGTDTQYF. CDR3 sequence (DNA): TGTGCCGCCCGAGGAAATGGCACAGATACGCAGTATTTT.